What follows is one T cell receptor (beta chain) and its context. The sample belongs to a study of T cell repertoires in cytomegalovirus infection. MiXCR, run by TCRdb on the reads, gives a single entry per CDR3 protein. This sample carries 150,000 to 200,000 distinct CDR3 sequences, approximately 30% of them seen once, and the ten largest clones take approximately 30%. This receptor was taken from a human donor in good health (CMV status not recorded). Some clones in this sample may be carry-over from other donors' samples. Sequenced material: PBMCs.

CDR3 sequence reads: CASSFRTVSGNTIYF. Written as DNA, the CDR3 is TGTGCCAGCAGCTTCCGGACAGTCTCTGGAAACACCATATATTTT. The chain couples TRBV11-2 to TRBJ1-3, with a weak D call TRBD1 (6 bases). The V end was cut by 3 bases, the J end by 0 bases, with 9 bases between. Germline V gene sequence: CDR1 SGHAT, CDR2 FQNNGV. The CDR3 is 15 residues long.